Below, 29 T cell receptor beta chains from the same sample are listed, as sequenced in a study of T cell responses to AZD1222 COVID-19 vaccine. Here immunoSEQ multiplex PCR was the method, and the copy in TCRdb shows in-frame clones only, minus some. The sample holds fewer than 85,000 clones, 92% seen once. The sample consisted of peripheral blood, taken on day 0 of MenACWY control vaccination. Every receptor here comes from an adult in good health.

V gene TRBV18 combines with J gene TRBJ1-1, with 7 bases identical to TRBD1. This CDR3 contains 13 residues. Trimming took 6 bases from V and 3 from J; bases not matched to a gene: 4. Germline CDR1 KGHSH, CDR2 LQKENI. As DNA, the CDR3 is TGTGCCAGCTCCGGGACAGCTGACACTGAAGCTTTCTTT. It translates to CASSGTADTEAFF.

The J gene is TRBJ1-1, the V gene TRBV3-1 (or the pseudogene TRBV3-2); D might be TRBD1 (5 bases). The length of the CDR3 is 14 residues. Germline V gene data show CDR1 as LGHDT and CDR2 as YNNKEL (reference sequence). V lost 0 bases and J 5 bases, leaving 10 bases between the germline ends. DNA for the CDR3: TGTGCCAGCAGCCAAGAGGTAAAGGGGACTGAAGCTTTCTTT. Its translation is CASSQEVKGTEAFF.

This clone was counted a few times. The rearrangement links TRBV4-1 to TRBJ2-1; TRBD2 agrees at 11 bases. The CDR3 covers 17 residues. Germline trimming cut 0 bases from V and 6 bases from J; bases unmatched to any gene: 7. The V gene's germline CDR1 is MGHRA and CDR2 YSYEKL. This CDR3 is CASSQELAGGRSNEQFF. Written as DNA, the CDR3 is TGCGCCAGCAGCCAAGAATTAGCGGGAGGGAGGAGCAATGAGCAGTTCTTC.

The CDR3 loop is CASSFSSGGLNEQFF. The CDR3, as DNA: TGCGCCAGCAGCTTCTCTAGCGGGGGGCTCAATGAGCAGTTCTTC. The rearrangement joins TRBV5-1 to TRBJ2-1; 11 positions match TRBD2. In germline, CDR1 is SGHRS, CDR2 YFSETQ. The CDR3 totals 15 residues. The V and J ends lost 2 bases and 6 bases, in that order; junction bases with no gene match: 4.

The chain is built from TRBV9 and TRBJ2-5; TRBD1 matches 7 bases. CDR1 and CDR2 from the germline V gene are SGDLS and YYNGEE. This CDR3 has 15 amino acids. J lost 2 bases, V lost 4 bases, and 8 bases had no gene match. Here the CDR3 DNA reads TGTGCCAGCAGCATTCGGACAGGCGGGCAAGAGACCCAGTACTTC. Its protein product is CASSIRTGGQETQYF. The variable domain in full, with the rest retrieved from reference TRBV9 and TRBJ2-5, is DSGVTQTPKHLITATGQRVTLRCSPRSGDLSVYWYQQSLDQGLQFLIQYYNGEERAKGNILERFSAQQFPDLHSELNLSSLELGDSALYFCASSIRTGGQETQYFGPGTRLLVL.

This chain uses TRBV7-2 with TRBJ1-3; D gene uncertain. This CDR3 region has 15 residues. Germline lookup yields CDR1 SGHTA and CDR2 FQGNSA. V was trimmed by 5 bases and J by 7 bases, leaving 18 bases between them. CDR3 DNA sequence: TGTGCCAGCAGCCCGCAGCTGGGTTTCGTGAACACCATATATTTT. Protein sequence: CASSPQLGFVNTIYF. The full variable domain, its missing parts supplied by reference TRBV7-2 and TRBJ1-3, is GAGVSQSPSNKVTEKGKDVELRCDPISGHTALYWYRQSLGQGLEFLIYFQGNSAPDKSGLPSDRFSAERTGGSVSTLTIQRTQQEDSAVYLCASSPQLGFVNTIYFGEGSWLTVV.

The rearrangement joins TRBV14 to TRBJ2-7; D gene uncertain. The CDR3 length is 12 residues. The ends were cut back, 8 bases at V and 0 bases at J, with 8 bases in the middle. Germline CDR1 SGHDN, CDR2 FVKESK. The CDR3, as DNA: TGTGCCAGCGCCCGGAACTCCTACGAGCAGTACTTC. It translates to CASARNSYEQYF.

The chain joins TRBV10-3 to TRBJ1-5; D is possibly TRBD1 (6 bases). The germline gives CDR1 ENHRY, CDR2 SYGVKD. Trimming shortened V by 3 bases and J by 3 bases, and 12 bases separated the two germline ends. The length of the CDR3 is 15 residues. The CDR3 DNA reads TGTGCCATCAGTGAACACAGGGTAGACAATCAGCCCCAGCATTTT. This sequence encodes CAISEHRVDNQPQHF.

The rearrangement uses TRBV6-2 or TRBV6-3 and TRBJ1-2; D gene uncertain. The CDR3 is 15 amino acids. Between the trimmed V and J ends, which lost 2 bases and 0 bases, there was a span of 10 bases. Germline-derived CDR1 and CDR2 are MNHEY and SVGEGT. The CDR3 sequence: CASSYAGMPNYGYTF. The CDR3 DNA is TGTGCCAGCAGTTACGCGGGAATGCCTAACTATGGCTACACCTTC.

The chain combines TRBV30 with TRBJ1-1; possibly TRBD1 for D (5 bases). The ends were cut back, 0 bases at V and 4 bases at J, with 9 bases in the middle. From germline, CDR1 is GTSNPN and CDR2 SVGIG (reference sequence). The CDR3 has 13 residues. The CDR3 loop reads CAWSVQGSTEAFF. DNA for the CDR3: TGTGCCTGGAGTGTCCAGGGAAGCACTGAAGCTTTCTTT.

The V call is TRBV15, the J call TRBJ2-7, with a possible D match to TRBD2 (6 bases). The CDR3 has 20 amino acids. V was shortened by 0 bases and J by 4 bases, with 28 bases between the two germline ends. Germline loops: CDR1 LNHNV, CDR2 YYDKDF (reference sequence). The CDR3 nucleotides read TGTGCCACCAGCAGAGATCCCATTGGTAACGGGAGAGGCCTACGGTACGAGCAGTACTTC. This gives the protein CATSRDPIGNGRGLRYEQYF.

This rearrangement joins TRBV24-1 to TRBJ2-7, with D possibly called TRBD1 or TRBD2 (5 bases each). The V end was cut by 5 bases, the J end by 6 bases, with 10 bases between. Germline-derived CDR1 and CDR2 are KGHDR and SFDVKD. The CDR3 covers 12 residues. The CDR3 protein is CATSVWGPEQYF. In nucleotides, the CDR3 is TGTGCCACCAGTGTGTGGGGACCCGAGCAGTACTTC.

The chain recombines TRBV5-1 with TRBJ2-7; 9 nucleotides align to TRBD1. V trimming: 0 bases; J trimming: 5 bases; junction bases outside the gene matches: 6. This CDR3 spans 15 amino acids. Germline CDR1 reads SGHRS; CDR2 reads YFSETQ. CDR3 loop: CASSLVQGASHEQYF. CDR3 DNA sequence: TGCGCCAGCAGCTTGGTACAGGGGGCATCCCACGAGCAGTACTTC.

This chain joins TRBV12-2 and TRBJ2-1. TRBV12-2 is annotated as a pseudogene. The CDR3 is made up of 16 amino acids. The CDR3 region is CASRLAPLSQLNEQFF. The CDR3, as DNA: TGTGCAAGTCGCTTAGCGCCTCTTTCCCAATTGAATGAGCAGTTCTTC.

V gene TRBV3-1 (or the pseudogene TRBV3-2) combines with J gene TRBJ1-1; 8 nucleotides line up with TRBD1. Germline loops: CDR1 LGHDT, CDR2 YNNKEL (reference sequence). This CDR3 comprises 16 residues. Trimming took 2 bases from V and 1 from J; bases not matched to a gene: 6. The CDR3 is CASSQLRQGKNTEAFF. The CDR3 region has the DNA TGTGCCAGCAGCCAACTAAGACAGGGGAAGAACACTGAAGCTTTCTTT.

The V and J genes are TRBV5-1 and TRBJ2-3; D remains ambiguous. Trimming took off 1 base at V and 0 bases at J, with 15 bases between the two ends. CDR3 length: 17 residues. CDR1 SGHRS and CDR2 YFSETQ come from the germline V gene. CDR3 sequence: CASSLWSAQSSTDTQYF. For the CDR3, the DNA is TGCGCCAGCAGCTTGTGGTCGGCCCAATCTAGCACAGATACGCAGTATTTT.

This clone was seen a handful of times. The chain couples TRBV27 to TRBJ2-2; no definite D call. Germline V CDR1 and CDR2: MNHEY, SMNVEV (reference sequence). Deletions cut 3 bases from V and 5 bases from J, with 10 bases between. CDR3 length: 14 residues. CDR3 sequence reads: CASSFFHGTGELFF. Written as DNA, the CDR3 is TGTGCCAGCAGTTTTTTCCACGGAACCGGGGAGCTGTTTTTT.

The chain carries TRBV5-1 and TRBJ2-2; 8 bases fit TRBD1. V shed 2 bases and J 6 bases; nucleotides not matched to a gene: 9. Germline V gene lookup returns CDR1 SGHRS and CDR2 YFSETQ. The CDR3 length is 16 residues. CDR3 sequence (DNA): TGCGCCAGCAGCTTAGCCGTGGACAGGGCCGCCGGGGAGCTGTTTTTT. This gives the protein CASSLAVDRAAGELFF.

The chain is built from TRBV19 and TRBJ2-1; no definite D call. Trimming shortened V by 3 bases and J by 0 bases, and 9 bases separated the two germline ends. Germline CDR1 LNHDA, CDR2 SQIVND (reference sequence). This CDR3 has 15 residues. CDR3 amino acids: CASSIQVSSYNEQFF. CDR3 DNA: TGTGCCAGTAGTATTCAGGTGAGCTCCTACAATGAGCAGTTCTTC. Based on the CDR3 plus reference TRBV19 and TRBJ2-1, the full variable domain is DGGITQSPKYLFRKEGQNVTLSCEQNLNHDAMYWYRQDPGQGLRLIYYSQIVNDFQKGDIAEGYSVSREKKESFPLTVTSAQKNPTAFYLCASSIQVSSYNEQFFGPGTRLTVL.

The chain employs TRBV27 and TRBJ2-7; tentative D call: TRBD1 (7 bases). The CDR3 totals 13 residues. With 8 bases removed from V and 2 bases from J, the gap between germline ends came to 13 bases. Per germline, CDR1 MNHEY and CDR2 SMNVEV (reference sequence). The CDR3 region has the DNA TGTGCCAGCGCAGGGGGGAGCACCTACGAGCAGTACTTC. Protein: CASAGGSTYEQYF.

The chain employs TRBV5-1 and TRBJ2-1; 7 bases align to TRBD1. The V and J ends lost 4 bases and 6 bases, in that order; junction bases with no gene match: 10. The CDR3 consists of 15 residues. Per the germline V gene, CDR1 is SGHRS and CDR2 is YFSETQ. The CDR3 here is CASSPRGGLPNEQFF. CDR3 DNA: TGCGCCAGCAGCCCTAGAGGGGGCCTCCCCAATGAGCAGTTCTTC.

The gene calls are TRBV25-1 and TRBJ1-6; 7 bases line up with TRBD1. Germline CDR1 and CDR2: MGHDK and SYGVNS. This CDR3 is 13 amino acids long. Trimming removed 6 bases from V and 7 bases from J; junction bases left unmatched: 3. The CDR3 nucleotides read TGTGCCAGCAGCCGGGACAGAAATTCACCCCTCCACTTT. This codes for CASSRDRNSPLHF. The whole variable domain, filled in from reference TRBV25-1 and TRBJ1-6, reads EADIYQTPRYLVIGTGKKITLECSQTMGHDKMYWYQQDPGMELHLIHYSYGVNSTEKGDLSSESTVSRIRTEHFPLTLESARPSHTSQYLCASSRDRNSPLHFGNGTRLTVT.

The chain couples TRBV29-1 to TRBJ2-2, with D perhaps matching TRBD2 (5 bases). The CDR3 runs to 14 residues. Trimming took 5 bases from V and 3 from J, leaving 13 bases between them. The germline V gene encodes CDR1 SQVTM and CDR2 ANQGSEA. This chain's CDR3 is CSVSRERDTGELFF. The CDR3, as DNA: TGCAGCGTTAGCCGGGAAAGGGACACCGGGGAGCTGTTTTTT.

V gene TRBV10-3 combines with J gene TRBJ1-4; TRBD1 agrees at 9 bases. The CDR3 sequence is 15 residues long. V was clipped by 3 bases and J by 7 bases; unmatched bases: 6. Germline CDR1 ENHRY, CDR2 SYGVKD. The CDR3 DNA is TGTGCCATCAGTGACTCACAGGGGGCGGGTGAAAAACTGTTTTTT. Translated, it gives CAISDSQGAGEKLFF.

The chain combines TRBV19 with TRBJ2-7; D is unclear. The V gene's germline CDR1 is LNHDA and CDR2 SQIVND (reference sequence). There are 14 residues in the CDR3. V was pared by 5 bases and J by 2 bases, with 13 bases between. CDR3 sequence: CASSPTGQAYEQYF. The CDR3 coding sequence is TGTGCCAGTAGTCCGACCGGGCAGGCCTACGAGCAGTACTTC.

J is TRBJ2-1 and V is TRBV5-1; TRBD1 matches 8 bases. The CDR3 totals 15 residues. The trim removed 4 bases at V and 5 bases at J, leaving 8 bases unmatched. CDR1 is SGHRS, CDR2 YFSETQ, per germline. This CDR3 reads CASSRARTGNNEQFF. In DNA, the CDR3 is TGCGCCAGCAGCCGCGCCAGGACAGGGAACAATGAGCAGTTCTTC. The entire variable domain, with the rest obtained from reference TRBV5-1 and TRBJ2-1, is as follows: KAGVTQTPRYLIKTRGQQVTLSCSPISGHRSVSWYQQTPGQGLQFLFEYFSETQRNKGNFPGRFSGRQFSNSRSEMNVSTLELGDSALYLCASSRARTGNNEQFFGPGTRLTVL.

V gene TRBV24-1 combines with J gene TRBJ2-2, with D possibly being TRBD1 (7 bases). V lost 3 bases and J 5 bases, leaving 15 bases between the germline ends. This CDR3 comprises 16 residues. Germline V lookup: CDR1 KGHDR, CDR2 SFDVKD. The CDR3 nucleotides read TGTGCCACCAGTGATCCTGGGCAGGGGGGTACCGGGGAGCTGTTTTTT. It yields the protein CATSDPGQGGTGELFF.

The V gene is TRBV29-1, the J gene TRBJ1-1; no definite D call. Looked up from germline, CDR1 is SQVTM and CDR2 is ANQGSEA. The ends were cut back, 0 bases at V and 3 bases at J, with 8 bases in the middle. The CDR3 runs to 13 residues. The CDR3 loop reads CSVEDHGDTEAFF. CDR3 bases: TGCAGCGTTGAAGATCACGGAGACACTGAAGCTTTCTTT.

Only one count was recorded for this clone. The chain recombines TRBV5-4 with TRBJ2-1; D gene ambiguous. This CDR3 region has 13 residues. In germline, CDR1 is SGHNT, CDR2 YYREEE (reference sequence). The V gene lost 0 bases and the J gene lost 5 bases, with 6 bases spanning the gap. This CDR3 is CASSLADDNEQFF. As DNA, the CDR3 is TGTGCCAGCAGCTTGGCGGATGACAATGAGCAGTTCTTC.